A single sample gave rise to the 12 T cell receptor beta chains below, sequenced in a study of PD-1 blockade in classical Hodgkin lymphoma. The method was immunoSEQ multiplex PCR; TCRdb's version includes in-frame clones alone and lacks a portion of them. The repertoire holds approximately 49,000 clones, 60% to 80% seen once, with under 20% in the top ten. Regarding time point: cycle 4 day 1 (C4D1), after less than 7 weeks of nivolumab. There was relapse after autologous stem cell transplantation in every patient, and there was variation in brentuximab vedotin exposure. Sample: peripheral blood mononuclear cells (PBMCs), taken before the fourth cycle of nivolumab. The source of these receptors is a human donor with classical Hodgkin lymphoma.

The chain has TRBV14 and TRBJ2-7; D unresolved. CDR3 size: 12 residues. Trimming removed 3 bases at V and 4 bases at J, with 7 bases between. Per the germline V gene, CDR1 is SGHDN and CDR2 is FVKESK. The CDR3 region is CASSQGVYEQYF. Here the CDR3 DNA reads TGTGCCAGCAGCCAGGGCGTTTACGAGCAGTACTTC.

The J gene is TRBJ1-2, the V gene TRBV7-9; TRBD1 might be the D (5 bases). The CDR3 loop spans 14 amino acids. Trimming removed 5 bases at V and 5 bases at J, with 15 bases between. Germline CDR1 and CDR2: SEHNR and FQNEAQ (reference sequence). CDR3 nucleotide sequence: TGTGCCAGCAGCATCGGGACGGAACTTTATGGCTACACCTTC. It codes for CASSIGTELYGYTF. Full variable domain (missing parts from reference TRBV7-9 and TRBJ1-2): DTGVSQNPRHKITKRGQNVTFRCDPISEHNRLYWYRQTLGQGPEFLTYFQNEAQLEKSRLLSDRFSAERPKGSFSTLEIQRTEQGDSAMYLCASSIGTELYGYTFGSGTRLTVV.

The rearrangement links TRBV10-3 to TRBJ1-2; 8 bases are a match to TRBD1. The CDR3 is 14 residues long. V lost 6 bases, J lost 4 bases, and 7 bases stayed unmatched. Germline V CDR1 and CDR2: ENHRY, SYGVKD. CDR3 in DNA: TGTGCCATCAGACCAGGGGGCTCTGGCTATGGCTACACCTTC. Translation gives CAIRPGGSGYGYTF.

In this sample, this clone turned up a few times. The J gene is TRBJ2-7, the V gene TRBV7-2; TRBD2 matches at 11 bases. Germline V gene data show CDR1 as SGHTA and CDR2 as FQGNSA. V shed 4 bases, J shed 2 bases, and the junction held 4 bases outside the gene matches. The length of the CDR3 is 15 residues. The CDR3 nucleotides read TGTGCCAGCAGCTGGTTAGCGGGGGGGACCTACGAGCAGTACTTC. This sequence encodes CASSWLAGGTYEQYF.

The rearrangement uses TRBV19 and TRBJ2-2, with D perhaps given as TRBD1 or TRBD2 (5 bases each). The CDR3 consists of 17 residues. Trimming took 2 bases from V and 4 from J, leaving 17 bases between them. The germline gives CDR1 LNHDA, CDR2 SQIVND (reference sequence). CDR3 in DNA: TGTGCCAGTAGTATACCCCCTGGACTGAGGGGCACCGGGGAGCTGTTTTTT. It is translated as CASSIPPGLRGTGELFF.

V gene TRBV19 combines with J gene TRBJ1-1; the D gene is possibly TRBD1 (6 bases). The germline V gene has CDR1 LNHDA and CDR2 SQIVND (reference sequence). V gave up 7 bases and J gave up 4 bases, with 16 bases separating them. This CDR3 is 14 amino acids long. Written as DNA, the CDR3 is TGTGCCAGTAAAGCCCCTCAGGGGCCCACTGAAGCTTTCTTT. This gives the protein CASKAPQGPTEAFF. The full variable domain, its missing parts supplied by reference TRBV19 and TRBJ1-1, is DGGITQSPKYLFRKEGQNVTLSCEQNLNHDAMYWYRQDPGQGLRLIYYSQIVNDFQKGDIAEGYSVSREKKESFPLTVTSAQKNPTAFYLCASKAPQGPTEAFFGQGTRLTVV.

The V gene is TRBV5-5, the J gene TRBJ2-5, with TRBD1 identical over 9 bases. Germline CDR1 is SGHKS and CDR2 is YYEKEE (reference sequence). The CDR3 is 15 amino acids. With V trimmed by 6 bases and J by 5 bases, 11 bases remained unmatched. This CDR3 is CASTSGTGTWETQYF. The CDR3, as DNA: TGTGCCAGCACCTCCGGGACAGGGACTTGGGAGACCCAGTACTTC.

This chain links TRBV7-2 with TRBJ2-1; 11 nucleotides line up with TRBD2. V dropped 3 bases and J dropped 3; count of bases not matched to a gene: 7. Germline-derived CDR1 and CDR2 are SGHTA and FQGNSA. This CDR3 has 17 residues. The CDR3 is CASSLGASGGRYNEQFF. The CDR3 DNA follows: TGTGCCAGCAGCTTGGGGGCTAGCGGGGGGCGCTACAATGAGCAGTTCTTC.

The CDR3 bases are TGTGCCAGTAACAGCAACTTCTACAATGAGCAGTTCTTC. Its translation: CASNSNFYNEQFF. This chain links TRBV19 with TRBJ2-1; D call uncertain. This CDR3 contains 13 residues. Germline V CDR1 and CDR2: LNHDA, SQIVND (reference sequence). V gave up 7 bases and J gave up 3 bases, with 10 bases separating them.

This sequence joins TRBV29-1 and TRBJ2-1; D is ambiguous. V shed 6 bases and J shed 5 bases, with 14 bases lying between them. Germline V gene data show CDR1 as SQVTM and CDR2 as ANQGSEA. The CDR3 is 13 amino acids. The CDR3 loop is CSVSETLDNEQFF. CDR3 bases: TGCAGCGTCTCAGAAACATTGGACAATGAGCAGTTCTTC.

The CDR3 is CASSFSGTTEAFF. CDR3 nucleotides: TGTGCCAGCAGCTTTTCGGGGACCACTGAAGCTTTCTTT. The chain uses TRBV5-6 and TRBJ1-1, with D perhaps TRBD1 (5 bases). The CDR3 runs to 13 residues. CDR1 is SGHDT and CDR2 is YYEEEE in the germline V gene. The V end lost 2 bases, the J end lost 4 bases, and 9 bases lay between the germline ends.

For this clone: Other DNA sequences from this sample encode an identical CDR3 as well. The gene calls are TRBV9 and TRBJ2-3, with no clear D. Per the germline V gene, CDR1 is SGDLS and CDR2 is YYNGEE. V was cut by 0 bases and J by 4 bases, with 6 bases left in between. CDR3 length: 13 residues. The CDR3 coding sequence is TGTGCCAGCAGCGTAGGGTCGCCAGATACGCAGTATTTT. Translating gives CASSVGSPDTQYF.